This T cell receptor (beta chain) was captured in a study of T-cell memory formation after mild COVID-19. Across the study: The TCR clusters were mostly specific to one donor.

Trimming shortened V by 1 base and J by 4 bases, and 8 bases separated the two germline ends. Germline values: CDR1 LGHDT, CDR2 YNNKEL (reference sequence). The CDR3 runs to 13 residues. TCRdb reanalysed the 5' RACE reads using MiXCR and keeps one entry per CDR3 protein. This table holds 10,000 to 15,000 distinct CDR3 sequences, around 15% found once. The source material was PBMCs or a T cell subset sorted from them (not recorded which). This TCR derives from a young man who had mild COVID-19 (a few samples of this study predate the infection). Cell type and time point are not known. This sequence joins TRBV3-1 and TRBJ2-7; D is unclear. DNA of the CDR3: TGTGCCAGCAGCCAAGGTCTGGGGTACGAGCAGTACTTC. This encodes CASSQGLGYEQYF.